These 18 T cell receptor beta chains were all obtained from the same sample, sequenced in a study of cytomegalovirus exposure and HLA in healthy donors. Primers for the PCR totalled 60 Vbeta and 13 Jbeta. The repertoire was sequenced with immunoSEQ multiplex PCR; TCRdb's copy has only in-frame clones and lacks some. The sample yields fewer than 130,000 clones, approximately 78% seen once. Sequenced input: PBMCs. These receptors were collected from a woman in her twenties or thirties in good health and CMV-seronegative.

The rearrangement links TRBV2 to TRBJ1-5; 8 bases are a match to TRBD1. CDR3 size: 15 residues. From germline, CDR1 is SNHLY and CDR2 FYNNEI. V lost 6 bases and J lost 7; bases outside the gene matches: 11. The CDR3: CASREYRGVGQPQHF. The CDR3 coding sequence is TGTGCCAGCAGGGAATACAGGGGGGTGGGCCAGCCCCAGCATTTT. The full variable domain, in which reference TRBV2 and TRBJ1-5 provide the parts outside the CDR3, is EPEVTQTPSHQVTQMGQEVILRCVPISNHLYFYWYRQILGQKVEFLVSFYNNEISEKSEIFDDQFSVERPDGSNFTLKIRSTKLEDSAMYFCASREYRGVGQPQHFGDGTRLSIL.

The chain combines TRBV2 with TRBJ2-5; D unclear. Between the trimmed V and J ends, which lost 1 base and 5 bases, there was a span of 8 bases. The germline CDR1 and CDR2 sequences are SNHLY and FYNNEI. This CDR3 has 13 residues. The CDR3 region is CASSEGARETQYF. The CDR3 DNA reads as TGTGCCAGCAGTGAAGGGGCCCGGGAGACCCAGTACTTC.

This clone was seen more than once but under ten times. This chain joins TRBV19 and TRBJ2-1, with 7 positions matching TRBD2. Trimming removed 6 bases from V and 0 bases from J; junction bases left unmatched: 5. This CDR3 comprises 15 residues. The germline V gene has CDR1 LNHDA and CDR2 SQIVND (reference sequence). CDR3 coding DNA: TGTGCCAGTAGCCCCCTAGCGGTCTCCTACAATGAGCAGTTCTTC. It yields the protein CASSPLAVSYNEQFF. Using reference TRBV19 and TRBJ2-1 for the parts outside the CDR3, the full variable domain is DGGITQSPKYLFRKEGQNVTLSCEQNLNHDAMYWYRQDPGQGLRLIYYSQIVNDFQKGDIAEGYSVSREKKESFPLTVTSAQKNPTAFYLCASSPLAVSYNEQFFGPGTRLTVL.

For the CDR3, the DNA is TGTGCCTGGAGTGTACAGGCGGTCTCTGGAAACACCATATATTTT. This gives the protein CAWSVQAVSGNTIYF. V is TRBV30 and J is TRBJ1-3; possibly TRBD1 for D (5 bases). V was shortened by 0 bases and J by 0 bases, with 9 bases between the two germline ends. The CDR3 consists of 15 residues. The V gene's germline CDR1 is GTSNPN and CDR2 SVGIG (reference sequence). Full variable domain (rest looked up from reference TRBV30 and TRBJ1-3): SQTIHQWPATLVQPVGSPLSLECTVEGTSNPNLYWYRQAAGRGLQLLFYSVGIGQISSEVPQNLSASRPQDRQFILSSKKLLLSDSGFYLCAWSVQAVSGNTIYFGEGSWLTVV.

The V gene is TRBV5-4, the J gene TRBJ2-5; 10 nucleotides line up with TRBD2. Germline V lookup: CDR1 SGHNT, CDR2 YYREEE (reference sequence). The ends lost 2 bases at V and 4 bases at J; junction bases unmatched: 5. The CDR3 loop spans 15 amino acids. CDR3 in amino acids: CASSLLASGGETQYF. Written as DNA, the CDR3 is TGTGCCAGCAGCTTATTGGCTAGCGGGGGAGAGACCCAGTACTTC.

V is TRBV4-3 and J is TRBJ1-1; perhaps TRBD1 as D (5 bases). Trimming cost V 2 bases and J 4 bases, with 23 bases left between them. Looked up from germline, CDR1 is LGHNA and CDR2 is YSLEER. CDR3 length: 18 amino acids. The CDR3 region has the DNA TGCGCCAGCAGCCAACAAGCACAGCTTAATGGGGCTCGCACTGAAGCTTTCTTT. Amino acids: CASSQQAQLNGARTEAFF.

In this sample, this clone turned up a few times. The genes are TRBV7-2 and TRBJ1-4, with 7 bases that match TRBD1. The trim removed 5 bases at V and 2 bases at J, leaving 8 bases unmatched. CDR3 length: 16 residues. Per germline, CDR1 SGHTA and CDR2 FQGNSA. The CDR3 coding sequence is TGTGCCAGCAGCGAACAGGGGTTTAGGACTAATGAAAAACTGTTTTTT. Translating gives CASSEQGFRTNEKLFF.

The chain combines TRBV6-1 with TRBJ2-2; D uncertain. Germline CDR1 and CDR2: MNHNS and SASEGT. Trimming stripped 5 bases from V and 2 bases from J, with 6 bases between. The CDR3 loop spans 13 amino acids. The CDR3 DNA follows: TGTGCCAGCAGTCTATCAAACACCGGGGAGCTGTTTTTT. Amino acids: CASSLSNTGELFF.

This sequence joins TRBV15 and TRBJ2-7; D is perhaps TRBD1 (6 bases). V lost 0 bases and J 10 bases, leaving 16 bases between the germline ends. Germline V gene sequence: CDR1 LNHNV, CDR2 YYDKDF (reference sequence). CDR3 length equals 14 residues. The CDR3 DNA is TGTGCCACCAGCAGAGATCAGGGGATCCCAGTCCAGTACTTC. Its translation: CATSRDQGIPVQYF.

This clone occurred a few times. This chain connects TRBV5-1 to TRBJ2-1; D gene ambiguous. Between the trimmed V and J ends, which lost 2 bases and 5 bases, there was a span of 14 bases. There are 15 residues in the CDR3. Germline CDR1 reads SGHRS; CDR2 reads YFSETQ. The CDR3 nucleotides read TGCGCCAGCAGCTTAACAGCCCTCGGAAACAATGAGCAGTTCTTC. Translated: CASSLTALGNNEQFF.

The CDR3 region is CATSDTYEQYF. The CDR3 region has the DNA TGTGCCACCAGCGACACCTACGAGCAGTACTTC. This chain joins TRBV15 and TRBJ2-7; unclear D gene. Germline V gene lookup returns CDR1 LNHNV and CDR2 YYDKDF (reference sequence). Deletions cut 5 bases from V and 2 bases from J, with 4 bases between. This CDR3 is built from 11 residues.

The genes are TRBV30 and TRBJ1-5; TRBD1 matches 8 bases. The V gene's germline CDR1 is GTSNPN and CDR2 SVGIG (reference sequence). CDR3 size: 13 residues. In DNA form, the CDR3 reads TGTGCTTGGGGGCAGGGGGCGAATCAGCCCCAGCATTTT. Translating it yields CAWGQGANQPQHF.

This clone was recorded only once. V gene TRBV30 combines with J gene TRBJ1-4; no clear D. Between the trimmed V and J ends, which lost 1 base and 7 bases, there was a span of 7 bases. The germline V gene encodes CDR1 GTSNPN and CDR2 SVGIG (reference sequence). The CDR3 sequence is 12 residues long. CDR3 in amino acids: CAWSERGEKLFF. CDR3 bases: TGTGCCTGGAGTGAACGGGGTGAAAAACTGTTTTTT.

CDR3 loop: CASSKPGTGVQIRYGYTF. Written as DNA, the CDR3 is TGTGCCAGCAGCAAACCCGGGACAGGGGTACAAATTCGCTATGGCTACACCTTC. The V call is TRBV5-4, the J call TRBJ1-2, with 10 bases identical to TRBD1. With 4 bases clipped from V and 4 bases from J, the junction kept 16 bases outside the gene matches. The CDR3 is 18 amino acids. Germline V gene lookup returns CDR1 SGHNT and CDR2 YYREEE (reference sequence).

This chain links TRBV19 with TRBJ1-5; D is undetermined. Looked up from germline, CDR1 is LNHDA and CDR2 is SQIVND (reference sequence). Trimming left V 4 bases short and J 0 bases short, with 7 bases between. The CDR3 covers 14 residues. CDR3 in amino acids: CASSRQNSNQPQHF. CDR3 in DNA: TGTGCCAGTAGTAGGCAGAATAGCAATCAGCCCCAGCATTTT.

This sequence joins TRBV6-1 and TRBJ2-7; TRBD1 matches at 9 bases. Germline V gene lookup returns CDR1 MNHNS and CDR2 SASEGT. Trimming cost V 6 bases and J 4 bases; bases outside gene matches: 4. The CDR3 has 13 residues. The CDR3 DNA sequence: TGTGCCAGCAGGTGGACAGGGGTTTACGAGCAGTACTTC. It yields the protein CASRWTGVYEQYF.

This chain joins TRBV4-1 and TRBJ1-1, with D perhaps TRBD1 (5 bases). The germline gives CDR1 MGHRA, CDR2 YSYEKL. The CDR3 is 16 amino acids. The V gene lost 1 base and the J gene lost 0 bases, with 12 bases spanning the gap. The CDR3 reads CASSQVAGLMNTEAFF. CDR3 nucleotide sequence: TGCGCCAGCAGCCAAGTAGCAGGGCTCATGAACACTGAAGCTTTCTTT.

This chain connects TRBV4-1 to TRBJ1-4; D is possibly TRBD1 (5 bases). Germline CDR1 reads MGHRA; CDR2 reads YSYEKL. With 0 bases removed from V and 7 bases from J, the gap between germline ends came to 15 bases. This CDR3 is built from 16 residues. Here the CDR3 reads CASSQDGAGKSEKLFF. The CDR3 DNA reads TGCGCCAGCAGCCAAGACGGTGCAGGGAAAAGTGAAAAACTGTTTTTT.